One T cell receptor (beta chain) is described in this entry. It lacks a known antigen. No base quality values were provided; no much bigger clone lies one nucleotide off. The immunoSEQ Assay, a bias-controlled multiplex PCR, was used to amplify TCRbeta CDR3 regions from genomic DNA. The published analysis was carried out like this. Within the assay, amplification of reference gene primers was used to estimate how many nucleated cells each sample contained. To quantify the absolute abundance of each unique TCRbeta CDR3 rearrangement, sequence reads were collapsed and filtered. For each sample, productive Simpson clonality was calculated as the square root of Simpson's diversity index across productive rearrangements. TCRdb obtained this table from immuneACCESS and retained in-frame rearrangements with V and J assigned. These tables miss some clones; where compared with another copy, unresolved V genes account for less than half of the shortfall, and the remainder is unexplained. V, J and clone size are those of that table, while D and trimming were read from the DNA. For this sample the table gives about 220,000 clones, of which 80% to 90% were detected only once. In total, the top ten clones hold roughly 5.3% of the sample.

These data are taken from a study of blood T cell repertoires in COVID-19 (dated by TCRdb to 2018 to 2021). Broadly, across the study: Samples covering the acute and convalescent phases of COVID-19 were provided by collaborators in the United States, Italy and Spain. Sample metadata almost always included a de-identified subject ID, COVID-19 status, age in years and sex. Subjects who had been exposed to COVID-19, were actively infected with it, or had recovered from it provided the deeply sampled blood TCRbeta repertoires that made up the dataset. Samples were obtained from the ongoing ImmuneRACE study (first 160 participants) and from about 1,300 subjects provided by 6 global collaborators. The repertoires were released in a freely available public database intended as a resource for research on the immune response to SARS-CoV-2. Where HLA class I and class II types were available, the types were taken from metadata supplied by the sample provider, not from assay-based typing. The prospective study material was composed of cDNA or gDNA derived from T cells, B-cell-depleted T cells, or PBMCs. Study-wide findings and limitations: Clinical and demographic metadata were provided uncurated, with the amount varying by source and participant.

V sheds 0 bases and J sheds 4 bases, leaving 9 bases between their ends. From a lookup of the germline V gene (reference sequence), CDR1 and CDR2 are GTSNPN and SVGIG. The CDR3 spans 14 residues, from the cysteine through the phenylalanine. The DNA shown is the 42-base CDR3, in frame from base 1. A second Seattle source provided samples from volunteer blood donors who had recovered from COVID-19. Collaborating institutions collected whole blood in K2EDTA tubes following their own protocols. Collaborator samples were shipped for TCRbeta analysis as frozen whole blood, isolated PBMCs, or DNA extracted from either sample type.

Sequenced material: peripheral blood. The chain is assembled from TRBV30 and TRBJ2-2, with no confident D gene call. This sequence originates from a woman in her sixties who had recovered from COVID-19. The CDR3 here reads CAWSVSRSTGELFF. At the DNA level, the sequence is TGTGCCTGGAGTGTTTCCAGGTCCACCGGGGAGCTGTTTTTT.